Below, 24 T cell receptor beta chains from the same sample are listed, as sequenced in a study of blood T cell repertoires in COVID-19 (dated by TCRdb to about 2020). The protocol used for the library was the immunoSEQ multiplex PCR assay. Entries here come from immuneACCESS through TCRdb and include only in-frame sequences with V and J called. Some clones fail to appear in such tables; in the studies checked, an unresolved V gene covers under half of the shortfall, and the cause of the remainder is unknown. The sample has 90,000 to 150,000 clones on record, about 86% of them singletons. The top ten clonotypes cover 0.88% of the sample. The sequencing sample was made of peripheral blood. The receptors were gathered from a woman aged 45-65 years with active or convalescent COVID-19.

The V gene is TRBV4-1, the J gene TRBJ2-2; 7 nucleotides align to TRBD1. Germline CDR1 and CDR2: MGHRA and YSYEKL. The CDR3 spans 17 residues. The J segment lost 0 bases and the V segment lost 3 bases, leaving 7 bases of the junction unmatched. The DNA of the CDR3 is TGCGCCAGCAGCCACTGGACAGGCAGTACGAACACCGGGGAGCTGTTTTTT. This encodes CASSHWTGSTNTGELFF.

The CDR3 protein is CASSTTRRGRNTEAFF. CDR3 nucleotides: TGTGCCAGCAGTACAACCCGCAGGGGGCGGAACACTGAAGCTTTCTTT. The chain recombines TRBV28 with TRBJ1-1, with TRBD1 identical over 8 bases. J lost 1 base, V lost 5 bases, and 9 bases had no gene match. This CDR3 comprises 16 residues. Germline loops: CDR1 MDHEN, CDR2 SYDVKM.

The CDR3 coding sequence is TGTGCCAGCAGCCCCCCGGGTTATAATTCACCCCTCCACTTT. Protein sequence: CASSPPGYNSPLHF. The rearrangement joins TRBV5-4 to TRBJ1-6; D not resolved. The V end lost 4 bases, the J end lost 4 bases, and 9 bases lay between the germline ends. CDR3 length: 14 residues. CDR1 is SGHNT, CDR2 YYREEE, per germline (reference sequence).

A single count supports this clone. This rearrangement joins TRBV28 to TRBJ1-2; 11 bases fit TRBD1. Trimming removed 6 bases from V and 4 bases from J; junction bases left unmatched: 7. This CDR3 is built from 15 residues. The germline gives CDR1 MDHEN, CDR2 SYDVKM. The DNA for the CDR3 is TGTGCCAGCAGCTCCCCCGGGACAGGGGGCTATGGCTACACCTTC. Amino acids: CASSSPGTGGYGYTF.

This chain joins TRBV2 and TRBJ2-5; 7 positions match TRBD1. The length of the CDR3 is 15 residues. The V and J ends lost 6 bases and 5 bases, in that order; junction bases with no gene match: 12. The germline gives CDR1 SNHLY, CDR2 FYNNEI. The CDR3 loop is CASSIKQGIVETQYF. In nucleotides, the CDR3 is TGTGCCAGCAGCATAAAACAGGGGATTGTTGAGACCCAGTACTTC.

The CDR3 nucleotides read TGTGCCAGCTCACCTACGGACAGGGAAATAAGGTGGACTGAAGCTTTCTTT. This sequence encodes CASSPTDREIRWTEAFF. The J gene is TRBJ1-1, the V gene TRBV18; 8 positions agree with TRBD1. The CDR3 contains 17 residues. The V and J ends lost 3 bases and 5 bases, in that order; junction bases with no gene match: 14. In germline, CDR1 is KGHSH, CDR2 LQKENI. The full variable domain, with the rest looked up from reference TRBV18 and TRBJ1-1, is NAGVMQNPRHLVRRRGQEARLRCSPMKGHSHVYWYRQLPEEGLKFMVYLQKENIIDESGMPKERFSAEFPKEGPSILRIQQVVRGDSAAYFCASSPTDREIRWTEAFFGQGTRLTVV.

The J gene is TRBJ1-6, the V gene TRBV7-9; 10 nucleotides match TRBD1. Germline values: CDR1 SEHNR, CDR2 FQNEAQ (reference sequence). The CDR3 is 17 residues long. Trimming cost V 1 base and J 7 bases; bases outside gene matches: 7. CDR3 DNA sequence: TGTGCCAGCAGCTTAGGCCAAGGACAGGGGGGGAATTCACCCCTCCACTTT. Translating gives CASSLGQGQGGNSPLHF.

CDR3 region: CASNPEGEGVYEQYF. CDR3 in DNA: TGCGCCAGCAATCCCGAAGGAGAAGGGGTTTACGAGCAGTACTTC. The genes are TRBV10-1 and TRBJ2-7; D might be TRBD1 (5 bases). Germline CDR1 is WNHNN and CDR2 is SYGVQD (reference sequence). V lost 7 bases to trimming and J lost 4 bases, with 20 bases between them. The CDR3 sequence is 15 residues long.

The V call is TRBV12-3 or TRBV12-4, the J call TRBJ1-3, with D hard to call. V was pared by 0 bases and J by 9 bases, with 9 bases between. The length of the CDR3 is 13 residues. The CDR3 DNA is TGTGCCAGCAGTTTAGCGTCCGGGAGCACCATATATTTT. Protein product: CASSLASGSTIYF.

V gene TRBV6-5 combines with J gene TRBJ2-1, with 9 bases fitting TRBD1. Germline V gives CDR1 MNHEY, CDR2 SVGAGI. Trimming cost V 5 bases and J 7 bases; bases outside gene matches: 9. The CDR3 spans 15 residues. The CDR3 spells CASSTPGQGRNEQFF. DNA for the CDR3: TGTGCCAGCAGTACCCCGGGACAGGGCCGGAATGAGCAGTTCTTC.

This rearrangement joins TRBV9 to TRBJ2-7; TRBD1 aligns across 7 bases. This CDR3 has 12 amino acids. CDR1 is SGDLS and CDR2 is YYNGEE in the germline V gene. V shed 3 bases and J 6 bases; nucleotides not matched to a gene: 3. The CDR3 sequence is CASSDTGVEQYF. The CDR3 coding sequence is TGTGCCAGCAGCGATACAGGGGTCGAGCAGTACTTC.

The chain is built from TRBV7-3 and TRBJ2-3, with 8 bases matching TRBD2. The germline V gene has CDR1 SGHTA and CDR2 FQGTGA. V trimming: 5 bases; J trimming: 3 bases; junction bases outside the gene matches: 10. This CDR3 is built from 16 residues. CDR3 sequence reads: CASSLGSGSVTDTQYF. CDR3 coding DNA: TGTGCCAGCAGCCTAGGAAGCGGGAGTGTAACAGATACGCAGTATTTT.

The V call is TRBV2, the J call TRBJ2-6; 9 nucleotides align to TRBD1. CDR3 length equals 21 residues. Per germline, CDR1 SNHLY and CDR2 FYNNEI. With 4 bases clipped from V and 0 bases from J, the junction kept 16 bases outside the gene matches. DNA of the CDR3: TGTGCCAGCAGTGCCGACAGGGGGATCTCCCCACGGGCCTCTGGGGCCAACGTCCTGACTTTC. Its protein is CASSADRGISPRASGANVLTF.

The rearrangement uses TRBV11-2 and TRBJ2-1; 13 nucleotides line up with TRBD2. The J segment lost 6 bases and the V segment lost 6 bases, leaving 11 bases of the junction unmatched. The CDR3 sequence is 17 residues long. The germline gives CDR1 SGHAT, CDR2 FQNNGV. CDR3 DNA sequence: TGTGCCAGCAGTCCCGGGTCGCGGACTAGCGGGAGCAATGAGCAGTTCTTC. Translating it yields CASSPGSRTSGSNEQFF.

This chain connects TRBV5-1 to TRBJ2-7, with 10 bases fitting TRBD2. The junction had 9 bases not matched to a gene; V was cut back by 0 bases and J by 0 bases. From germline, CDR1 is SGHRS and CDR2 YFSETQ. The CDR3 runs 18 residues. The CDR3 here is CASSLVASGSPSSYEQYF. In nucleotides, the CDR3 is TGCGCCAGCAGCTTGGTGGCTAGCGGGAGCCCAAGCTCCTACGAGCAGTACTTC. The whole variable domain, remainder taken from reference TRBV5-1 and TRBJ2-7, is KAGVTQTPRYLIKTRGQQVTLSCSPISGHRSVSWYQQTPGQGLQFLFEYFSETQRNKGNFPGRFSGRQFSNSRSEMNVSTLELGDSALYLCASSLVASGSPSSYEQYFGPGTRLTVT.

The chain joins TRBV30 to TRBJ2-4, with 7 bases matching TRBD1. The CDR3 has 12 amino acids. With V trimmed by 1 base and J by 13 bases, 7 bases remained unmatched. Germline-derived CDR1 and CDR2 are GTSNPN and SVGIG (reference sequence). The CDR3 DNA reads TGTGCCTGGAGTGACTGGTCGGGACAGCAGTACTTC. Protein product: CAWSDWSGQQYF.

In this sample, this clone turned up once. DNA of the CDR3: TGTGCCAGCAGTTTAAGCGCAGGGGGGGAGCAGTACTTC. Its translation is CASSLSAGGEQYF. The chain has TRBV27 and TRBJ2-7; weak D call: TRBD1 (7 bases). CDR1 and CDR2 (germline): MNHEY, SMNVEV (reference sequence). This CDR3 region has 13 residues. V was cut by 2 bases and J by 7 bases, with 12 bases left in between.

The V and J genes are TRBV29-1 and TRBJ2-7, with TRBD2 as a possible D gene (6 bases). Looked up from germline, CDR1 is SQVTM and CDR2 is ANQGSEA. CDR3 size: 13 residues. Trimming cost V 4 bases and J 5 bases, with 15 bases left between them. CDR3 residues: CSVVRGGGNEQYF. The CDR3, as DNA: TGCAGCGTTGTTAGGGGAGGTGGAAACGAGCAGTACTTC.

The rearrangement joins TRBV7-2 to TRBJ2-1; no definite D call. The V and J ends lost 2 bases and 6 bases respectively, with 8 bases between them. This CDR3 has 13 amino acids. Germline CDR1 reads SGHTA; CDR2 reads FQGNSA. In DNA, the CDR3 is TGTGCCAGCAGCTTAATCCTCTTCAATGAGCAGTTCTTC. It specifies CASSLILFNEQFF.

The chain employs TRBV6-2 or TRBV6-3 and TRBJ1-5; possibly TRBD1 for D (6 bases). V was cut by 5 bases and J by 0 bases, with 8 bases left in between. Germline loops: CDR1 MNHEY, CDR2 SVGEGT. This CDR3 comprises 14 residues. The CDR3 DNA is TGTGCCAGCAGTCAGGGGTATAGCAATCAGCCCCAGCATTTT. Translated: CASSQGYSNQPQHF.

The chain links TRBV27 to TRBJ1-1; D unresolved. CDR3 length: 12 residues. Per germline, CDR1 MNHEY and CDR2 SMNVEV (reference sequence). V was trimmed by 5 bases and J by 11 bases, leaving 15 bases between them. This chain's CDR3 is CASSTLDGSAFF. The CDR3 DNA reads TGTGCCAGCAGTACCCTCGACGGGTCGGCTTTCTTT.

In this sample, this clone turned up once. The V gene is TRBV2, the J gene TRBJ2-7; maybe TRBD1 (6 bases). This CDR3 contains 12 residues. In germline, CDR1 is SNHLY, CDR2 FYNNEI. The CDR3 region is CAGRDNSYEQYF. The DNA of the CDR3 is TGTGCTGGCCGGGACAACTCCTACGAGCAGTACTTC.

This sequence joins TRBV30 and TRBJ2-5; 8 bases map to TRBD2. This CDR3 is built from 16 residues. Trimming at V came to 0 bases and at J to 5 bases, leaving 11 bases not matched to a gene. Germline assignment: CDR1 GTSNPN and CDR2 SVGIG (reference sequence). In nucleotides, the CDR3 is TGTGCCTGGAGTGTACCAAGCGGGAGACGGAGGGAGACCCAGTACTTC. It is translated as CAWSVPSGRRRETQYF.

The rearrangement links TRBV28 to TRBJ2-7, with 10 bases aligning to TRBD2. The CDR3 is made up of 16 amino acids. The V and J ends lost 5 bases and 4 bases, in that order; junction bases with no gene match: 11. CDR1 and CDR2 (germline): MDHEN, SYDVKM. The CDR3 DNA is TGTGCCAGCAGTCCCCTAAGAGCTAGCGGGAGTTACGAGCAGTACTTC. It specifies CASSPLRASGSYEQYF. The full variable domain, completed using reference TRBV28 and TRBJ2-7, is DVKVTQSSRYLVKRTGEKVFLECVQDMDHENMFWYRQDPGLGLRLIYFSYDVKMKEKGDIPEGYSVSREKKERFSLILESASTNQTSMYLCASSPLRASGSYEQYFGPGTRLTVT.